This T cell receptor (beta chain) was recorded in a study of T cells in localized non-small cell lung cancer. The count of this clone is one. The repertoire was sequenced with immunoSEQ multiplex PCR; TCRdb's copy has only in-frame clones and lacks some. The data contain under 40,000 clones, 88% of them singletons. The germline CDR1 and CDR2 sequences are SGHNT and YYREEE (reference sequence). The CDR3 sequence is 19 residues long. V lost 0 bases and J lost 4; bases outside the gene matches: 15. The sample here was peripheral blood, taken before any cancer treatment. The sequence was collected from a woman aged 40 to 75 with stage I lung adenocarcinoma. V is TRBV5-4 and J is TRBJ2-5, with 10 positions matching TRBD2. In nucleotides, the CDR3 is TGTGCCAGCAGCTTGGGAGCTAGCGGGGGACCTTCTTCGGGAGAGACCCAGTACTTC. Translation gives CASSLGASGGPSSGETQYF.